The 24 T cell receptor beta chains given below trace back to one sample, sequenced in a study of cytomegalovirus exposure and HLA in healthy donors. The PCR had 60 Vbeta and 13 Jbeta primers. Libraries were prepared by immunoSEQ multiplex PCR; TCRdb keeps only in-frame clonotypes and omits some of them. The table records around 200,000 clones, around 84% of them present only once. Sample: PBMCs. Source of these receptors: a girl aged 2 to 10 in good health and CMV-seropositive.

CDR3 sequence (DNA): TGTGCCAGCAGTGACAAAGCCGACAGGAGTAACTACAATGAGCAGTTCTTC. Protein sequence: CASSDKADRSNYNEQFF. The chain recombines TRBV25-1 with TRBJ2-1; a possible D gene is TRBD1 (6 bases). This CDR3 is built from 17 residues. V was cut by 3 bases and J by 3 bases, with 18 bases left in between. The germline CDR1 and CDR2 sequences are MGHDK and SYGVNS.

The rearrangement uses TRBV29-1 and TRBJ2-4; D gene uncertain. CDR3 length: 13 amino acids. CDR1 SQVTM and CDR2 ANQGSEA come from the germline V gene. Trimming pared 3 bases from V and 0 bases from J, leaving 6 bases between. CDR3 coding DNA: TGCAGCGTTGAGACTGTAGCCAAAAACATTCAGTACTTC. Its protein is CSVETVAKNIQYF.

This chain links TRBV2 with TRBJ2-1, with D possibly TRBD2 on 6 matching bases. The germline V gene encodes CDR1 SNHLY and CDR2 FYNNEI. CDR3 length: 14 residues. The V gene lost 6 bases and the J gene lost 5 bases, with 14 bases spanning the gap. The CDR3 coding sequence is TGTGCCAGCAGACCGGGACTCAAAAACAATGAGCAGTTCTTC. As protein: CASRPGLKNNEQFF.

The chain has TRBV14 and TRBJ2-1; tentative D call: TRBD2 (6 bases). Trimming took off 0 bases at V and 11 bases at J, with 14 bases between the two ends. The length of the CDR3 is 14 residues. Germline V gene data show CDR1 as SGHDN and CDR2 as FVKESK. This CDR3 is CASSQDSGGWKQFF. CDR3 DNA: TGTGCCAGCAGCCAAGATTCCGGGGGTTGGAAGCAGTTCTTC. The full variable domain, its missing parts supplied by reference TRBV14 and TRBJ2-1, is EAGVTQFPSHSVIEKGQTVTLRCDPISGHDNLYWYRRVMGKEIKFLLHFVKESKQDESGMPNNRFLAERTGGTYSTLKVQPAELEDSGVYFCASSQDSGGWKQFFGPGTRLTVL.

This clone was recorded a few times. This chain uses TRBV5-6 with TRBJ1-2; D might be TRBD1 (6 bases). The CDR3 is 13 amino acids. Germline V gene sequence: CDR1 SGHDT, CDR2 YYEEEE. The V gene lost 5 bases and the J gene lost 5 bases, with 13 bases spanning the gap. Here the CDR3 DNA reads TGTGCCAGCAGACGGGACCAGGGGTATGGCTACACCTTC. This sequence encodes CASRRDQGYGYTF. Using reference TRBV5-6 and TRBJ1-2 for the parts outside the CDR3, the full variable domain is DAGVTQSPTHLIKTRGQQVTLRCSPKSGHDTVSWYQQALGQGPQFIFQYYEEEERQRGNFPDRFSGHQFPNYSSELNVNALLLGDSALYLCASRRDQGYGYTFGSGTRLTVV.

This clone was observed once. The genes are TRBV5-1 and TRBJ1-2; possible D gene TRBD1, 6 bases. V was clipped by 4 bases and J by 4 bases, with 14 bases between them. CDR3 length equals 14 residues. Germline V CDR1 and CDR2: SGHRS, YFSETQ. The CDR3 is CASSRDIRSYGYTF. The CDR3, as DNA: TGCGCCAGCAGCCGGGACATCCGAAGCTATGGCTACACCTTC. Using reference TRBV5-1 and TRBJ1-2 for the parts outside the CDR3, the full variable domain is KAGVTQTPRYLIKTRGQQVTLSCSPISGHRSVSWYQQTPGQGLQFLFEYFSETQRNKGNFPGRFSGRQFSNSRSEMNVSTLELGDSALYLCASSRDIRSYGYTFGSGTRLTVV.

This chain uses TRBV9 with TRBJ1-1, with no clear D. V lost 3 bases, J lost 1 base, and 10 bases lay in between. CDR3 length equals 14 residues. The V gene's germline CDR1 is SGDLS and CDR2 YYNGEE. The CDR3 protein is CASSATFRNTEAFF. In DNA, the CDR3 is TGTGCCAGCAGCGCGACATTCAGGAACACTGAAGCTTTCTTT.

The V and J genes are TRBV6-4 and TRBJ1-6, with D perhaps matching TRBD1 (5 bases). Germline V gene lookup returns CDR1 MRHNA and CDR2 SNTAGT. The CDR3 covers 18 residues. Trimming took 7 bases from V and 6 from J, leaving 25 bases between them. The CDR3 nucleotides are TGTGCCAGCAACCTCCCCCTGAAGGGAGGAGGGGTTAATTCACCCCTCCACTTT. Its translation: CASNLPLKGGGVNSPLHF.

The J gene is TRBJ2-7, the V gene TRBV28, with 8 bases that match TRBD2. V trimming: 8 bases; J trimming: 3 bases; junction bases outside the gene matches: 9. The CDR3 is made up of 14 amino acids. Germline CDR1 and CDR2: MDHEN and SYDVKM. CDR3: CASRGGLGIYEQYF. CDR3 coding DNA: TGTGCCAGCCGGGGGGGGCTTGGGATCTACGAGCAGTACTTC.

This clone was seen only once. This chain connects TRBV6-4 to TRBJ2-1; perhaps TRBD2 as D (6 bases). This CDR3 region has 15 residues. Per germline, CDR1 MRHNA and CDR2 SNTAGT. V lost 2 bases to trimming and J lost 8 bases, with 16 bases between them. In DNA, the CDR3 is TGTGCCAGCAGTGACCGAGGCGGGGTGTGGGATGAGCAGTTCTTC. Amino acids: CASSDRGGVWDEQFF.

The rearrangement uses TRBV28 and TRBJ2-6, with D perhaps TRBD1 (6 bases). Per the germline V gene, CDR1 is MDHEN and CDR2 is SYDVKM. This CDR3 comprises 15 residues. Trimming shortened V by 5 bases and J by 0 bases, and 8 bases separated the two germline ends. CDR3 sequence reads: CASSQGSSGANVLTF. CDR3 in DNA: TGTGCCAGCAGTCAGGGGAGCTCTGGGGCCAACGTCCTGACTTTC.

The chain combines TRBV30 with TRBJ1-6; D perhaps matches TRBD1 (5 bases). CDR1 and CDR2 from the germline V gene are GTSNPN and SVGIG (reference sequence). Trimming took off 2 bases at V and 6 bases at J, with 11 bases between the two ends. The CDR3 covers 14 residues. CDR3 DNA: TGTGCCTGGAGTATCGGCAGGGCTAATTCACCCCTCCACTTT. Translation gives CAWSIGRANSPLHF.

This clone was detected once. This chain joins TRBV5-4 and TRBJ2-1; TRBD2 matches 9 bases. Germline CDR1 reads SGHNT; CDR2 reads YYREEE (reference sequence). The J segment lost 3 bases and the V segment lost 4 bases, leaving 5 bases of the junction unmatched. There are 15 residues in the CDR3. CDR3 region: CASSRDSGSYNEQFF. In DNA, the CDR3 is TGTGCCAGCAGCCGAGATAGCGGGAGCTACAATGAGCAGTTCTTC.

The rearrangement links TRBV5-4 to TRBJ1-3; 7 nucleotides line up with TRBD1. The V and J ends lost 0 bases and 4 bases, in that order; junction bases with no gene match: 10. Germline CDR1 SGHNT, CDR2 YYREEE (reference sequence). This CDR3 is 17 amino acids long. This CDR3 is CASSLGTSRGGGNTIYF. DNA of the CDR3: TGTGCCAGCAGCTTGGGGACGTCTCGAGGGGGCGGAAACACCATATATTTT.

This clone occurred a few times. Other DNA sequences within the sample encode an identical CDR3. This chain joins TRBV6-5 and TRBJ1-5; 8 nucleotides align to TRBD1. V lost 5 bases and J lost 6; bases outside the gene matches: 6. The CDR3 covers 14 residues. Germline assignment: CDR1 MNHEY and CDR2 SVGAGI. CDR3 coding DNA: TGTGCCAGCAGTCCAGGGGGCGGAGGTCAGCCCCAGCATTTT. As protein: CASSPGGGGQPQHF.

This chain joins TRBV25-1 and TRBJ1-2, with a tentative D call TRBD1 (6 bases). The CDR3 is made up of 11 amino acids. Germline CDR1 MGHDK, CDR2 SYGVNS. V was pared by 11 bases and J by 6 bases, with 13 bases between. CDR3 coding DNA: TGTGCCGTTGACTGGGGGCATGGCTACACCTTC. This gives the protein CAVDWGHGYTF.

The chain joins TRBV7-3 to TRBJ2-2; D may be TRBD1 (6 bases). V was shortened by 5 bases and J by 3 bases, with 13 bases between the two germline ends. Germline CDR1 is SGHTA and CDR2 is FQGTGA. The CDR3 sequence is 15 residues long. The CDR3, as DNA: TGTGCCAGCAGCCCAGGGGCGGGTGACACCGGGGAGCTGTTTTTT. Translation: CASSPGAGDTGELFF. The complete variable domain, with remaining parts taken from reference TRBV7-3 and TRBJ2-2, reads GAGVSQTPSNKVTEKGKYVELRCDPISGHTALYWYRQSLGQGPEFLIYFQGTGAADDSGLPNDRFFAVRPEGSVSTLKIQRTERGDSAVYLCASSPGAGDTGELFFGEGSRLTVL.

In DNA form, the CDR3 reads TGTGCCAGCAACCGAGGGGGCGGGGGGGCCAATGAGCAGTTCTTC. Its translation is CASNRGGGGANEQFF. The chain uses TRBV7-4 and TRBJ2-1, with TRBD2 identical over 9 bases. In germline, CDR1 is SGHVT, CDR2 SQSDAQ. The CDR3 sequence is 15 residues long. The V segment lost 7 bases and the J segment 6 bases; nucleotides outside the gene matches: 10.

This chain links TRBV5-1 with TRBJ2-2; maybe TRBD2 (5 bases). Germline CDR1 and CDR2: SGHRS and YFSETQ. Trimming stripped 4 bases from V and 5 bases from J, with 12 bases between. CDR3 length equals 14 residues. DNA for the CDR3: TGCGCCAGCAGCCCCGGACTTTATACCGGGGAGCTGTTTTTT. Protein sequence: CASSPGLYTGELFF.

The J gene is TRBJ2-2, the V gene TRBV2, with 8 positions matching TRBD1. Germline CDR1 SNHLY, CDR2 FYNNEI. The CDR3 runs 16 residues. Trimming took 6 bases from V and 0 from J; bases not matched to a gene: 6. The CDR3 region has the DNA TGTGCCAGCAGAGCGACAGGGGAAGCGAACACCGGGGAGCTGTTTTTT. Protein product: CASRATGEANTGELFF.

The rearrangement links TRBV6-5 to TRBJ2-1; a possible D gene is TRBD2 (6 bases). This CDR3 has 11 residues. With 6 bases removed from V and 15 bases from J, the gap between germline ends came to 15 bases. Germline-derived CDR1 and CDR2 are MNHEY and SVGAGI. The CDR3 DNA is TGTGCCAGCAGCCACGGGCGGGGACGGTTCTTC. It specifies CASSHGRGRFF.

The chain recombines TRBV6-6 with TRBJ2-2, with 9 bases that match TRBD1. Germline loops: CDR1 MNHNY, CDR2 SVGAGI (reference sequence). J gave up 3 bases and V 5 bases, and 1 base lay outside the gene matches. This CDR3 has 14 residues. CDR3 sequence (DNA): TGTGCCAGCAGTCGGACAGGGGACACCGGGGAGCTGTTTTTT. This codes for CASSRTGDTGELFF.

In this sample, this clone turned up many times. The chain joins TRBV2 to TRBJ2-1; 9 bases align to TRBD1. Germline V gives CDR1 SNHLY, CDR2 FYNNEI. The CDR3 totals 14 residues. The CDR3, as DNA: TGTGTATGGACCGGGACAGGGCACTACAATGAGCAGTTCTTC. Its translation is CVWTGTGHYNEQFF.

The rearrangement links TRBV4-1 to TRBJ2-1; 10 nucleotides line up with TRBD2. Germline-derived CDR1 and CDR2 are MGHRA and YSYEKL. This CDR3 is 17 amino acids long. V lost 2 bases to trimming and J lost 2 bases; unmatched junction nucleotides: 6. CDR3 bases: TGCGCCAGCAGCCAAAATCGGCTAGCGGGGGCCTACAATGAGCAGTTCTTC. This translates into CASSQNRLAGAYNEQFF.